This T cell receptor (beta chain) was observed in a study of cytomegalovirus exposure and HLA in healthy donors. Germline V lookup: CDR1 SGHTS, CDR2 YDEGEE. The CDR3 contains 15 residues. J gave up 4 bases and V 0 bases, and 2 bases lay outside the gene matches. Sequenced by immunoSEQ multiplex PCR; TCRdb stores in-frame clones only, minus some. The sample holds tens of thousands of clones; less than 95% are singletons and the top ten take roughly 0.6%. The sequence came from a woman between 18 and 29 years old in good health and CMV-seronegative. Source material: PBMCs. The chain combines TRBV5-8 with TRBJ1-5, with 9 bases lining up with TRBD1. CDR3 sequence: CASSLAGQGNQPQHF. CDR3 sequence (DNA): TGTGCCAGCAGCTTGGCCGGACAGGGGAATCAGCCCCAGCATTTT.